This entry describes one T cell receptor beta chain. Its antigen is not known. The data were taken from a study of cytomegalovirus exposure and HLA in healthy donors. Study outcomes and limitations: Sequencing likely caused a cluster of highly shared sequence variants. An analysis was carried out at a later point. It showed that HLA-associated TCR beta chains were more clonally expanded than equally common non-associated chains.

The ends lost 5 bases at V and 7 bases at J; junction bases unmatched: 8. The length of the CDR3 is 14 residues. The germline CDR1 and CDR2 sequences are LNHDA and SQIVND (reference sequence). PCR amplification relied on 60 Vbeta primers (plus 13 Jbeta primers). Data came from immunoSEQ multiplex PCR; TCRdb stores just in-frame clones and leaves some out. The table for this sample gives roughly 39,000 clones. The chain joins TRBV19 to TRBJ2-7, with 10 bases fitting TRBD1. The sequence came from a man aged 25 to 45 in good health and CMV-seronegative. The sample taken for sequencing was PBMCs. This CDR3 reads CASSPPGQGWEQYF. The CDR3 bases are TGTGCCAGTAGTCCGCCGGGACAGGGGTGGGAGCAGTACTTC.